The rows below give T cell receptor beta chains drawn from one sample of a study of T-cell memory formation after mild COVID-19. TCRdb re-called the 5' RACE reads with MiXCR, one entry per CDR3 protein. The sample includes 100,000 to 150,000 distinct CDR3 sequences, more than 15% of them seen just once. The sample was PBMCs or a T cell subset sorted from them (not recorded which). The source of these receptors is an adult woman who had mild COVID-19 (a few samples of this study predate the infection). Cell type and time point are not known. Both conserved end residues are part of each CDR3. Size tells how often a clone was seen (once, few, many) or the class of an expanded clone, and some rows leave it out.

clone_size: few
v_call: TRBV19
cdr3_aa: CASSGSVQETQYF

clone_size: -
v_call: TRBV5-1
cdr3_aa: CASSRVTSGGDDEQFF

clone_size: -
v_call: TRBV6-1
cdr3_aa: CASTLGAGDYNEQFF

clone_size: -
v_call: TRBV20-1
cdr3_aa: CSAILGSSYEQYF

clone_size: few
v_call: TRBV7-9
cdr3_aa: CASSAGGDRIRFF

clone_size: -
v_call: TRBV7-6
cdr3_aa: CASSSRGDRTTNEKLFF

clone_size: -
v_call: TRBV7-6
cdr3_aa: CASSLRGGQRDWDEQFF

clone_size: -
v_call: TRBV12-3/TRBV12-4
cdr3_aa: CASSETYGYTF

clone_size: -
v_call: TRBV13
cdr3_aa: CASSSGTGIDTQYF

clone_size: few
v_call: TRBV12-3/TRBV12-4
cdr3_aa: CASSPWSLGNSPLHF